This TCR beta chain stems from a study of regulatory T cells in long-lasting Graves disease. The time point here: newly diagnosed GD, antithyroid drugs for less than 3 months. Isolated PBMC RNA provided the starting material for the TCR library. This clonotype has ten or more counts. Its target is unknown. Investigators prepared the TCR beta libraries by applying iRepertoire HTBI primers and Arm-PCR of CDR3 regions. One entry per CDR3 protein results from TCRdb running MiXCR on the multiplex PCR reads. The table includes some 330,000 distinct CDR3 sequences, approximately 12% detected once. The junction had 15 bases not matched to a gene; V was cut back by 5 bases and J by 6 bases. The CDR3 is made up of 17 amino acids. Per the germline V gene, CDR1 is SGHAT and CDR2 is FQDESV (reference sequence). Study-level results: The number of shared public clonotypes was higher in persistent patients (fewer than 3,000) than new patients (more than 850).

These data are also associated with another study on T cells in Graves' hyperthyroidism and ophthalmopathy.

The receptor was isolated from a woman between 18 and 29 years old with Graves disease. The V gene is TRBV11-1, the J gene TRBJ2-7; 11 bases match TRBD2. Source: peripheral blood mononuclear cells (PBMCs), taken at new diagnosis, from a patient treated with antithyroid drugs. The CDR3 DNA reads as TGTGCCAGCAGCCTCATCGGTAGCGGGAGGGGAACAGGCGAGCAGTACTTC. Its translation is CASSLIGSGRGTGEQYF.